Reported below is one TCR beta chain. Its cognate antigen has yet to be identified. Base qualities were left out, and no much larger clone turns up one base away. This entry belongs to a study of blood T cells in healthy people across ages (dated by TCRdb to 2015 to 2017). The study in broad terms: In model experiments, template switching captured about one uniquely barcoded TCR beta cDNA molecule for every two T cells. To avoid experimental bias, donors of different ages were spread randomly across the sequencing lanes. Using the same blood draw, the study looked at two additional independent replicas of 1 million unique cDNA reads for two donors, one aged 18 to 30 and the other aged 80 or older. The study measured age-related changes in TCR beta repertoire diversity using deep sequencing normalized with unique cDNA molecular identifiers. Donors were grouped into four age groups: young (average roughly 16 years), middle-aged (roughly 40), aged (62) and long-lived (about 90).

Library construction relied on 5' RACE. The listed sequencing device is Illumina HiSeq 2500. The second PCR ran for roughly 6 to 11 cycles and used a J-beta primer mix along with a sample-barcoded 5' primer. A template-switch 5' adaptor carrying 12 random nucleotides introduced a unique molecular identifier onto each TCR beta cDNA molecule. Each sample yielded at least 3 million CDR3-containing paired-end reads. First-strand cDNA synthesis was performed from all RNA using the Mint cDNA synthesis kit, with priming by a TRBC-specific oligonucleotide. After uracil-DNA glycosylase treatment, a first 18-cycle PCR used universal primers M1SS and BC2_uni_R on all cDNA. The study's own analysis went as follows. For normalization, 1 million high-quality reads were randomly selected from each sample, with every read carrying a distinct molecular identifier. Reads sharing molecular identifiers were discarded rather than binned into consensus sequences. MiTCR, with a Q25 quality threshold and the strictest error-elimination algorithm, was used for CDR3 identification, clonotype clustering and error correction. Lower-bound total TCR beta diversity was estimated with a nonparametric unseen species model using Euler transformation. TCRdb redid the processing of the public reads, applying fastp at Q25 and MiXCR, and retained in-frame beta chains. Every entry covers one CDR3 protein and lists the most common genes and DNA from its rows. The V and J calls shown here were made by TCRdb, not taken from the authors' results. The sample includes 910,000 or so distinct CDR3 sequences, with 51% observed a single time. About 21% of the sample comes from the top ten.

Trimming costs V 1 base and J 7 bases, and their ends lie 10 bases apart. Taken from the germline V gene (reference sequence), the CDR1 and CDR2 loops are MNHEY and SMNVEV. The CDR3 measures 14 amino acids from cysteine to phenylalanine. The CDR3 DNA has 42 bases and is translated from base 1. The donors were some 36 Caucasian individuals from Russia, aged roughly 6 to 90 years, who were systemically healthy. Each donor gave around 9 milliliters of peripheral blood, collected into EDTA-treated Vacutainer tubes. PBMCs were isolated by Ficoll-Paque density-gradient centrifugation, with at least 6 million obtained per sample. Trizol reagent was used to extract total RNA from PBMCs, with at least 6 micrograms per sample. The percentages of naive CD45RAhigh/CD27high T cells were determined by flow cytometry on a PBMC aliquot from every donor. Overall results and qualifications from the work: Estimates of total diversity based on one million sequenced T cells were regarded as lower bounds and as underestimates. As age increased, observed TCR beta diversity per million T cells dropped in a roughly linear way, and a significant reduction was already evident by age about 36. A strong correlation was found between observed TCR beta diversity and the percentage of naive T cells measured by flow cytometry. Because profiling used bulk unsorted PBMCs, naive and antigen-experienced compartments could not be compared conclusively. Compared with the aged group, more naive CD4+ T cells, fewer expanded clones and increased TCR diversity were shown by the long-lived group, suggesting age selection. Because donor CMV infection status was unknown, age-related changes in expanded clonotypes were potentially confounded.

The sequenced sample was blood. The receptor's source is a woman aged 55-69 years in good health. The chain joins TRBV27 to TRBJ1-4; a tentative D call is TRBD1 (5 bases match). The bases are TGTGCCAGCAGTTTATTGGGGCCTGGTGAAAAACTGTTTTTT. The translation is CASSLLGPGEKLFF.